These 30 T cell receptor beta chains share one sample of origin, sequenced in a study of CD8+ T cells in alopecia areata. cDNA reverse transcribed from extracted RNA served as the sequencing template. The assay was immunoSEQ multiplex PCR, and TCRdb's table has in-frame clones only and misses some. The data contain some 180,000 clones, 45% to 70% of them seen just once; the ten biggest clones take up roughly 5.3%. The sequenced material came from CD8+ T cells sorted from blood. All receptors come from a human donor in good health.

This sequence joins TRBV6-1 and TRBJ2-7; 8 positions agree with TRBD1. The CDR3 runs 15 residues. With 7 bases clipped from V and 2 bases from J, the junction kept 10 bases outside the gene matches. Germline CDR1 reads MNHNS; CDR2 reads SASEGT. As DNA, the CDR3 is TGTGCCAGCAAGCGACCCGGGACAGGCACCTACGAGCAGTACTTC. Encoded protein: CASKRPGTGTYEQYF.

This clone is a singleton in its sample. The chain carries TRBV29-1 and TRBJ1-1; D not certain. The CDR3 totals 13 residues. The V end lost 2 bases, the J end lost 1 base, and 8 bases lay between the germline ends. Germline-derived CDR1 and CDR2 are SQVTM and ANQGSEA. The CDR3 DNA follows: TGCAGCGTTGAAATGGAGGGGAACACTGAAGCTTTCTTT. Its protein product is CSVEMEGNTEAFF.

This clone was observed a few times. The chain combines TRBV19 with TRBJ1-6, with 7 bases aligning to TRBD1. The CDR3 is 12 amino acids. Germline trimming cut 9 bases from V and 11 bases from J; bases unmatched to any gene: 7. From germline, CDR1 is LNHDA and CDR2 SQIVND (reference sequence). The DNA for the CDR3 is TGTGCCAGCAGACAGGGTTTCGCACCCCTCCACTTT. Translating gives CASRQGFAPLHF. The full variable domain, rest sourced from reference TRBV19 and TRBJ1-6, is DGGITQSPKYLFRKEGQNVTLSCEQNLNHDAMYWYRQDPGQGLRLIYYSQIVNDFQKGDIAEGYSVSREKKESFPLTVTSAQKNPTAFYLCASRQGFAPLHFGNGTRLTVT.

The rearrangement uses TRBV13 and TRBJ1-1; no reliable D call. V gave up 5 bases and J gave up 6 bases, with 10 bases separating them. The CDR3 sequence is 12 residues long. Germline assignment: CDR1 PRHDT and CDR2 FYEKMQ (reference sequence). CDR3 sequence reads: CASSIQAPEAFF. The CDR3 DNA reads TGTGCCAGCAGCATCCAGGCTCCTGAAGCTTTCTTT.

J is TRBJ1-1 and V is TRBV5-1, with D unresolved. CDR3 size: 15 residues. CDR1 and CDR2 from the germline V gene are SGHRS and YFSETQ. Between the trimmed V and J ends, which lost 4 bases and 1 base, there was a span of 14 bases. CDR3 sequence (DNA): TGCGCCAGCAGCCCCCGATGGCCTCCGAACACTGAAGCTTTCTTT. Its translation is CASSPRWPPNTEAFF.

The rearrangement joins TRBV15 to TRBJ2-7, with 10 nucleotides matching TRBD1. The V segment lost 4 bases and the J segment 4 bases; nucleotides outside the gene matches: 1. Germline V gene sequence: CDR1 LNHNV, CDR2 YYDKDF (reference sequence). CDR3 length: 13 residues. The CDR3 spells CATSMDRGYEQYF. The DNA for the CDR3 is TGTGCCACCAGCATGGACAGGGGGTACGAGCAGTACTTC.

This clone has a handful of counts. This rearrangement joins TRBV7-9 to TRBJ2-1; D may match TRBD1 or TRBD2 (5 bases each). Germline V CDR1 and CDR2: SEHNR, FQNEAQ (reference sequence). V gave up 5 bases and J gave up 5 bases, with 13 bases separating them. The length of the CDR3 is 14 residues. CDR3 loop: CASSPGTVNNEQFF. The CDR3 region has the DNA TGTGCCAGCAGCCCCGGGACCGTCAACAATGAGCAGTTCTTC.

In its sample, this clone was seen a few times. The gene calls are TRBV7-9 and TRBJ1-1, with D maybe TRBD1 (5 bases). V shed 6 bases and J shed 7 bases, with 9 bases lying between them. There are 11 residues in the CDR3. Per the germline V gene, CDR1 is SEHNR and CDR2 is FQNEAQ (reference sequence). This chain's CDR3 is CASSWGSEAFF. CDR3 coding DNA: TGTGCCAGCAGTTGGGGCAGTGAAGCTTTCTTT. Using reference TRBV7-9 and TRBJ1-1 for the parts outside the CDR3, the full variable domain is DTGVSQNPRHKITKRGQNVTFRCDPISEHNRLYWYRQTLGQGPEFLTYFQNEAQLEKSRLLSDRFSAERPKGSFSTLEIQRTEQGDSAMYLCASSWGSEAFFGQGTRLTVV.

The chain links TRBV25-1 to TRBJ1-2; D is perhaps TRBD1 (6 bases). The V end lost 5 bases, the J end lost 0 bases, and 13 bases lay between the germline ends. Germline assignment: CDR1 MGHDK and CDR2 SYGVNS. The CDR3 runs to 15 residues. Here the CDR3 reads CASSHGQLSNYGYTF. The CDR3 DNA sequence: TGTGCCAGCAGTCATGGACAGCTCTCTAACTATGGCTACACCTTC.

This clone has more than one count but fewer than ten. Other DNA sequences within the sample encode an identical CDR3. The V call is TRBV29-1, the J call TRBJ1-1; no clear D gene. The V gene lost 3 bases and the J gene lost 1 base, with 3 bases spanning the gap. Germline CDR1 SQVTM, CDR2 ANQGSEA. The CDR3 totals 11 residues. CDR3 in DNA: TGCAGCGTTGAGGGGAACACTGAAGCTTTCTTT. It encodes CSVEGNTEAFF.

CDR3 sequence reads: CASSSPGFTEAFF. CDR3 nucleotides: TGTGCCAGCAGCTCCCCAGGGTTCACTGAAGCTTTCTTT. The genes are TRBV5-6 and TRBJ1-1; TRBD1 is a possible D gene (5 bases). CDR1 SGHDT and CDR2 YYEEEE come from the germline V gene. Trimming cost V 3 bases and J 4 bases, with 10 bases left between them. The CDR3 has 13 residues.

This clone was detected only a few times. The chain has TRBV7-9 and TRBJ2-7; either TRBD1 or TRBD2 may fit D (6 bases each). The CDR3 has 14 amino acids. Between the trimmed V and J ends, which lost 1 base and 2 bases, there was a span of 9 bases. CDR1 is SEHNR and CDR2 is FQNEAQ in the germline V gene (reference sequence). The CDR3 loop reads CASSLVGGTYEQYF. In DNA, the CDR3 is TGTGCCAGCAGCTTAGTAGGGGGGACCTACGAGCAGTACTTC.

Note on this clone: Compared with germline, one end of the junction differs, possibly owing to a read error. The DNA for the CDR3 is TGCAGCGTTGAAATATACGGACAGACCTATGACTACACCTTC. Translation: CSVEIYGQTYDYTF. This chain links TRBV29-1 with TRBJ1-2, with a possible D match to TRBD1 (6 bases). Germline assignment: CDR1 SQVTM and CDR2 ANQGSEA. This CDR3 is built from 14 residues.

In this sample, this clone turned up once. V and J are TRBV29-1 and TRBJ2-3; either TRBD1 or TRBD2 may supply D (6 bases each). This CDR3 is 13 amino acids long. The V and J ends lost 3 bases and 5 bases respectively, with 12 bases between them. The germline V gene encodes CDR1 SQVTM and CDR2 ANQGSEA. The CDR3 bases are TGCAGCGTTGATCGGGGGCGGGAAGATACGCAGTATTTT. Translated: CSVDRGREDTQYF.

About this clone: A junction boundary mismatches the germline segment, possibly from a read error. The rearrangement uses TRBV19 and TRBJ2-3, with D possibly matching TRBD2 (5 bases). The CDR3 spans 15 residues. Germline V lookup: CDR1 LNHDA, CDR2 SQIVND (reference sequence). CDR3 DNA: TGTGCCAGTAGTGACCGGGGAGCCTTCACAGATGCGCAGTATTTT. As protein: CASSDRGAFTDAQYF.

The V and J genes are TRBV2 and TRBJ1-1; no clear D gene. Per the germline V gene, CDR1 is SNHLY and CDR2 is FYNNEI. The germline V and J ends were trimmed by 6 bases and 0 bases, with 14 bases remaining between them. CDR3 length equals 15 residues. CDR3 sequence reads: CASRTFSSVNTEAFF. The CDR3, as DNA: TGTGCCAGCAGGACTTTTAGCAGTGTGAACACTGAAGCTTTCTTT.

Comment on this clone: A far more abundant clone sits one base away, making this likely a read error. The rearrangement joins TRBV7-9 to TRBJ1-1; no clear D gene. CDR3 length: 12 residues. Germline V CDR1 and CDR2: SEHNR, FQNEAQ (reference sequence). The germline V and J ends were trimmed by 3 bases and 6 bases, with 8 bases remaining between them. The chain's CDR3 is CASSFGRAEAFF. The CDR3 region has the DNA TGTGCCAGCAGCTTCGGACGGGCTGAAGCTTTCTTT.

CDR3 protein: CASSSPSPEEEKLFF. The CDR3 bases are TGTGCCAGCAGCTCCCCGAGTCCAGAGGAAGAAAAACTGTTTTTT. The J gene is TRBJ1-4, the V gene TRBV7-9; D unclear. V was cut by 4 bases and J by 8 bases, with 17 bases left in between. The germline gives CDR1 SEHNR, CDR2 FQNEAQ (reference sequence). This CDR3 contains 15 residues.

V is TRBV30 and J is TRBJ1-2; D is unclear. Trimming took 1 base from V and 4 from J, leaving 16 bases between them. This CDR3 contains 15 residues. From germline, CDR1 is GTSNPN and CDR2 SVGIG (reference sequence). CDR3 sequence reads: CAWSGADGMIYGYTF. CDR3 bases: TGTGCCTGGAGTGGAGCGGACGGAATGATCTATGGCTACACCTTC.

The chain recombines TRBV20-1 with TRBJ2-7; no clear D. The CDR3 length is 11 residues. Per the germline V gene, CDR1 is DFQATT and CDR2 is SNEGSKA (reference sequence). V gave up 7 bases and J gave up 5 bases, with 12 bases separating them. CDR3 bases: TGCAGTGTTCCCCTGGTCGACGAGCAGTACTTC. Its protein is CSVPLVDEQYF.

The J gene is TRBJ1-1, the V gene TRBV7-8; D may be TRBD1 (6 bases). The CDR3 spans 15 residues. V was pared by 5 bases and J by 1 base, with 14 bases between. CDR1 is SGHVS, CDR2 FQNEAQ, per germline. The CDR3 DNA reads TGTGCCAGCAGCAACAGGGACACAACGAACACTGAAGCTTTCTTT. It is translated as CASSNRDTTNTEAFF.

This sequence joins TRBV9 and TRBJ2-7; D possibly matches TRBD1 or TRBD2 (5 bases each). The CDR3 runs 15 residues. From germline, CDR1 is SGDLS and CDR2 YYNGEE. V lost 0 bases to trimming and J lost 5 bases, with 15 bases between them. CDR3 nucleotide sequence: TGTGCCAGCAGCGTAGCAGGGACGCCCCGGGACGAGCAGTACTTC. It specifies CASSVAGTPRDEQYF.

The chain combines TRBV6-5 with TRBJ2-5; no clear D. Per the germline V gene, CDR1 is MNHEY and CDR2 is SVGAGI. This CDR3 has 11 amino acids. V was shortened by 8 bases and J by 6 bases, with 10 bases between the two germline ends. CDR3 sequence reads: CASENRKTQYF. The CDR3 DNA is TGTGCCAGCGAGAATCGGAAGACCCAGTACTTC.

The chain links TRBV12-5 to TRBJ1-2, with 9 positions matching TRBD1. This CDR3 spans 15 amino acids. Trimming at V came to 4 bases and at J to 7 bases, leaving 10 bases not matched to a gene. Germline V gene data show CDR1 as LGHNT and CDR2 as FRNRAP. The CDR3 nucleotides are TGTGCTAGTGGTTGGGGACAGGGCCATAGGATTGGCTACACCTTC. Its protein product is CASGWGQGHRIGYTF.

About this clone: The sample carries other DNA sequences with the same CDR3. The chain recombines TRBV9 with TRBJ2-3; D call uncertain. Trimming took 0 bases from V and 1 from J, leaving 0 bases between them. Germline-derived CDR1 and CDR2 are SGDLS and YYNGEE. The CDR3 length is 12 residues. The CDR3 DNA reads as TGTGCCAGCAGCGTAGGCACAGATACGCAGTATTTT. As protein: CASSVGTDTQYF.

The CDR3 nucleotides are TGTGCCAGCAGCCCTCGTACTACGGGTGAAGCTTTCTTT. It encodes CASSPRTTGEAFF. The rearrangement uses TRBV7-8 and TRBJ1-1; D gene unclear. CDR3 length: 13 amino acids. V gave up 5 bases and J gave up 7 bases, with 14 bases separating them. Germline V gives CDR1 SGHVS, CDR2 FQNEAQ. Using reference TRBV7-8 and TRBJ1-1 for the parts outside the CDR3, the full variable domain is GAGVSQSPRYKVAKRGQDVALRCDPISGHVSLFWYQQALGQGPEFLTYFQNEAQLDKSGLPSDRFFAERPEGSVSTLKIQRTQQEDSAVYLCASSPRTTGEAFFGQGTRLTVV.

This clone appeared once. The V gene is TRBV27, the J gene TRBJ1-1; 11 bases agree with TRBD1. CDR1 is MNHEY and CDR2 is SMNVEV in the germline V gene (reference sequence). The length of the CDR3 is 15 residues. V dropped 3 bases and J dropped 5; count of bases not matched to a gene: 5. The CDR3 DNA reads as TGTGCCAGCAGTTTGGGACAGGGGGAAGGGACTGAAGCTTTCTTT. Protein sequence: CASSLGQGEGTEAFF.

In this sample, this clone turned up a few times. The V and J genes are TRBV21-1 and TRBJ2-2. TRBV21-1 is a known pseudogene. CDR3 length: 12 amino acids. The CDR3 protein is CASSLGPGELFF. DNA for the CDR3: TGTGCCAGCAGCCTCGGGCCCGGGGAGCTGTTTTTT.

Here the CDR3 DNA reads TGTGCCACCAGCTGGGACAGGGGCCCCTATGGCTACACCTTC. Protein sequence: CATSWDRGPYGYTF. The chain is built from TRBV15 and TRBJ1-2; 10 bases line up with TRBD1. Germline assignment: CDR1 LNHNV and CDR2 YYDKDF (reference sequence). This CDR3 is built from 14 residues. V trimming: 5 bases; J trimming: 4 bases; junction bases outside the gene matches: 4.

The rearrangement links TRBV7-9 to TRBJ1-1, with D possibly being TRBD1 (5 bases). This CDR3 comprises 14 residues. V lost 3 bases, J lost 4 bases, and 12 bases lay in between. The germline V gene encodes CDR1 SEHNR and CDR2 FQNEAQ (reference sequence). CDR3 in amino acids: CASSLGVFSTEAFF. The DNA for the CDR3 is TGTGCCAGCAGCTTGGGGGTCTTTAGCACTGAAGCTTTCTTT.